This record covers a single T cell receptor beta chain. The antigen remains unidentified. This may be a read error: a much more frequent sequence differs by one nucleotide. This sample was taken from a study of shared clonotypes between healthy human individuals. CDR3 length: 11 residues. Germline assignment: CDR1 SGHTS and CDR2 YDEGEE. Trimming stripped 2 bases from V and 3 bases from J, with 1 base between. The protocol was immunoSEQ multiplex PCR, while the TCRdb copy is restricted to in-frame clones and leaves out a portion. The table lists about 510,000 clones, over 75% of them singletons, with about an eighth in the top ten. Study-level points and caveats: Represented diversity, genetic and exposure-history alike, was limited by few donors.

The rearrangement uses TRBV5-8 and TRBJ2-3; D is unresolved. Material: PBMCs. This receptor was identified in a woman aged 40 to 50 in good health. Some clones in this sample may be carry-over from other donors' samples. CDR3 coding DNA: TGTGCCAGCAGCTTTACAGATACGCAGTATTTT. Protein: CASSFTDTQYF.